This TCR beta chain was documented in a study of blood T cell repertoires in COVID-19 (TCRdb year 2020). Concerning the study at large: Collaborator samples came from the United States, Italy and Spain and covered acute and convalescent phases of COVID-19. The dataset comprised deeply sampled blood TCRbeta repertoires from subjects exposed to, actively infected with, or recovered from COVID-19. Where HLA class I and class II types were available, the types were taken from metadata supplied by the sample provider, not from assay-based typing. The repertoires were made available in a free public database intended to serve as a resource for research on the immune response to SARS-CoV-2. Nearly every sample came with metadata listing a de-identified subject ID, COVID-19 status, age in years and sex. The prospective study material was composed of cDNA or gDNA derived from T cells, B-cell-depleted T cells, or PBMCs. The samples were drawn from two sources: the first 160 participants of the ongoing ImmuneRACE study, and approximately 1,300 subjects contributed by 6 global collaborators.

Study-wide conclusions, independent of this receptor: Clinical and demographic metadata were provided uncurated, with the amount varying by source and participant.

Whole blood was collected in K2EDTA tubes by collaborating institutions according to the institutions' own protocols. Collaborator samples were shipped for TCRbeta analysis as frozen whole blood, isolated PBMCs, or DNA extracted from either sample type. The trim is 3 bases for V and 7 bases for J, with a gap of 7 bases between the germline ends. As encoded in the germline V gene (reference sequence), CDR1 is LGHDT while CDR2 is YNNKEL. Counted from cysteine to phenylalanine, this CDR3 has 11 amino acids. The entry retains the CDR3 DNA only, 33 bases that are in frame from base 1. Details on this clone: This receptor's antigen is unknown. Within one base of it there is no much larger clone, and no base qualities were kept.

TCRbeta CDR3 regions were amplified from genomic DNA using the immunoSEQ Assay, a bias-controlled multiplex PCR. For the original study's pipeline: Within the assay, amplification of reference gene primers was used to estimate how many nucleated cells each sample contained. To quantify the absolute abundance of each unique TCRbeta CDR3 rearrangement, sequence reads were collapsed and filtered. For each sample, productive Simpson clonality was calculated as the square root of Simpson's diversity index across productive rearrangements. The source is immuneACCESS, and TCRdb retained only in-frame sequences with V and J called. Part of the clones is not carried over; for the studies checked, unresolved V genes explain less than half of this, and the remainder is unexplained. V and J calls and clone size are as listed in that table; D and trimming were resolved from the DNA. In all, the sample holds over 200,000 clones, and about 85% of those were seen once. The ten largest clones capture 18% of the sample.

The TCR sequence derives from a woman older than 75 with active or convalescent COVID-19. The V and J segments used are TRBV3-1 (or the pseudogene TRBV3-2) and TRBJ2-7; no D gene can be assigned with confidence. The sequenced material came from peripheral blood. CDR3 sequence: CASSQSAEQYF. At the DNA level, the sequence is TGTGCCAGCAGCCAGTCTGCGGAGCAGTACTTC.